This T cell receptor beta chain was identified during a study of cytomegalovirus exposure and HLA in healthy donors. J was trimmed by 5 bases and V by 0 bases; bases with no gene match: 7. The length of the CDR3 is 17 residues. In germline, CDR1 is MNHEY, CDR2 SMNVEV (reference sequence). This clone was observed once. Its matching antigen is unknown. Only in-frame clones appear in the TCRdb table, and some are missing; sequencing was by immunoSEQ multiplex PCR. The sample yields 140,000 or so clones, 89% seen once. The study, taken as a whole, reports: CMV antigen specificity was confirmed in vitro for three CMV-associated chains.

Donors were drawn from the approximately 130-subject validation cohort, separate from the approximately 680-subject first cohort. What was sequenced was PBMCs. The clonotype originates from a woman younger than 35 in good health and CMV-seropositive. The chain combines TRBV27 with TRBJ2-1; 10 bases are a match to TRBD2. The CDR3: CASSLSLGLALNNEQFF. The DNA of the CDR3 is TGTGCCAGCAGTTTATCCCTGGGACTAGCGCTGAACAATGAGCAGTTCTTC.